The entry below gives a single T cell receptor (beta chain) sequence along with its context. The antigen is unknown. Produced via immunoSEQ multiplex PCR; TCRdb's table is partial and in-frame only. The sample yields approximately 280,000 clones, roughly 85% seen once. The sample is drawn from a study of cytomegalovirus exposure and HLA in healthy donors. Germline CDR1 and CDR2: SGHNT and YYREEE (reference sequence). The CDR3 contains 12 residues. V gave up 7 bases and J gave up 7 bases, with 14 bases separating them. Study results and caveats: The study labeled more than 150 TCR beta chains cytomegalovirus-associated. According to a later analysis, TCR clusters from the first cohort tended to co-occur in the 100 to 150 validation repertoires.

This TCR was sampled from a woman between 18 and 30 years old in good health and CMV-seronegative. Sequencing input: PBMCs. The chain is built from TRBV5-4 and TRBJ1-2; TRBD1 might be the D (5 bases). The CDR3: CASLGGKGGYTF. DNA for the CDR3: TGTGCCAGCCTGGGGGGGAAGGGTGGCTACACCTTC.